A single sample is the source of the 3 T cell receptor beta chains below, sequenced in a study of T-cell reconstitution after alpha-beta-depleted transplantation in children (dated by TCRdb to about 2016). Libraries were made using PCR. Sequenced on an Illumina HiSeq 2500. TCR libraries were prepared with molecular barcoding, using unique molecular identifiers to normalize TCRbeta repertoire quantification. TCRdb itself trimmed the public reads at Q25 with fastp, ran MiXCR and retained productive beta chains. Every CDR3 protein is listed once, alongside the most common genes and DNA of its rows. This sample comprises approximately 200,000 distinct CDR3 sequences, approximately 15% of them detected only once. The ten top clones hold 13% of the sample. This specimen consisted of PBMCs from the stem cell graft donor, obtained from the stem cell graft. These receptors all come from a human donor who donated a stem cell graft to a child with acute lymphoblastic leukemia.

This clonotype was counted many times. The V and J genes are TRBV6-5 and TRBJ1-1; D may be TRBD1 (5 bases). The CDR3 loop spans 14 amino acids. CDR1 and CDR2 (germline): MNHEY, SVGAGI. The V end was cut by 6 bases, the J end by 3 bases, with 14 bases between. The DNA of the CDR3 is TGTGCCAGCAGGATCCGACTGGGGGACACTGAAGCTTTCTTT. This translates into CASRIRLGDTEAFF.

This clonotype was seen at least ten times. CDR3 region: CASRDGDSGNTIYF. The DNA of the CDR3 is TGCGCCAGCAGGGACGGGGACTCTGGAAACACCATATATTTT. The rearrangement joins TRBV5-1 to TRBJ1-3; the D is unclear. V dropped 5 bases and J dropped 0 bases, with 9 bases sitting between them. Germline V gene data show CDR1 as SGHRS and CDR2 as YFSETQ. The CDR3 sequence is 14 residues long.

This clonotype was observed many times. The chain joins TRBV20-1 to TRBJ2-7, with D unclear. The CDR3 is 14 amino acids. Germline CDR1 reads DFQATT; CDR2 reads SNEGSKA (reference sequence). Trimming stripped 1 base from V and 0 bases from J, with 10 bases between. CDR3 bases: TGCAGTGCTAGAGGCGGTTATAGCTCCTACGAGCAGTACTTC. Protein product: CSARGGYSSYEQYF.